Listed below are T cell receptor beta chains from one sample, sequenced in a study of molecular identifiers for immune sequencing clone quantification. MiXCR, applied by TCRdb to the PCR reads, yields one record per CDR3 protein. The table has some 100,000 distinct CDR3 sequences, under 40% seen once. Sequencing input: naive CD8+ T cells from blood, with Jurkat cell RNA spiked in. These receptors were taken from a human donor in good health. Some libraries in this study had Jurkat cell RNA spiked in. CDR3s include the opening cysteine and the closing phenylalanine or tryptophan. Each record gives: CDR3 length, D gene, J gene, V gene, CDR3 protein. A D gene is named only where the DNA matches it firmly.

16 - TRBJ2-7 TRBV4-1 CASSQDIGRVAIVQYF
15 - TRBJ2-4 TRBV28 CASSPLLWGKNIQYF
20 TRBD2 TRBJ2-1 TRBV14 CASSQDFIGTSGTTYNEQFF
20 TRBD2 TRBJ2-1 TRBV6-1 CASSEDLRLAGGNSYNEQFF
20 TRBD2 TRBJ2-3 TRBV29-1 CSGVLSRGLAGGPGTDTQYF
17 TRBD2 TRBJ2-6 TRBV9 CASSGTSGRAGANVLTF
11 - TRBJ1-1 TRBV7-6 CASSLGDEAFF
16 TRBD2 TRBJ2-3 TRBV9 CASSVEGGRATDTQYF
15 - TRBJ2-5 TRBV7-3 CASSLGASSQETQYF
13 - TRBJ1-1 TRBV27 CASSHHSSAEAFF
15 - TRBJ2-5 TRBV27 CASSRSVRDQETQYF
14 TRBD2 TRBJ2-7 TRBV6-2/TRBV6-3 CASSDPSSGNEQYF
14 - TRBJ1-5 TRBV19 CASSMYTGNQPQHF
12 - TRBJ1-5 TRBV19 CASSIINQPQHF
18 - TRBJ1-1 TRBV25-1 CASSESAGPRLMNTEAIF
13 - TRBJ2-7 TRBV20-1 CSAPRSSSYEQYF
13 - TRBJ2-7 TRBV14 CASSQGITYEQCF
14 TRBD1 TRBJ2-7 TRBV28 CASSAQGAYYEQYF
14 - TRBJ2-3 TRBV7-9 CASGGGGLPDTQYF
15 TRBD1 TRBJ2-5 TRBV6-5 CASSLQGTHQETQYF
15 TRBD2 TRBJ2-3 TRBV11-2 CASSRGGGSTDTQYF
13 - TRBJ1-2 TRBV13 CASSPPVSYGYTF
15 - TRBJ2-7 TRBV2 CASRDPYRGAYEQYF
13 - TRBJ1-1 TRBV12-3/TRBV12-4 CASISREDTEAFF
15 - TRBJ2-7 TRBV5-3 CASSFETGKTYEQYF
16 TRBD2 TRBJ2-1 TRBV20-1 CSARDGTSGVYNEQFF
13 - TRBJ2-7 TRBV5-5 CASSPGGGYEQYF
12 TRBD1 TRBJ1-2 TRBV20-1 CSARTGNNGYTF
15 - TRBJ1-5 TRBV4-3 CASSQNVDSNQPQHF
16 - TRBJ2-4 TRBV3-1 CASSQNGVLAKNIQYF
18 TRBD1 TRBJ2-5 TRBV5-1 CASSFISYRQGVQETQYF
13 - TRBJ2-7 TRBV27 CASRPGTSGKQYF
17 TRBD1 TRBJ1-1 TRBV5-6 CASSFNLRQGANTEAFF
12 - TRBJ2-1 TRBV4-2 CASSPQGNEQFF
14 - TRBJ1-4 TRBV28 CASSGGATNEKLYF
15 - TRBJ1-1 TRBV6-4 CATPRAGWLNTEAIF
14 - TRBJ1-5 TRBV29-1 CSVRTGGPDQPQHF
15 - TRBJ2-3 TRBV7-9 CASSSTGINTDTQYF
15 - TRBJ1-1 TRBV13 CASSPVGGLNTEAFF
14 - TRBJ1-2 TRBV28 CASSFGTDNYGYTF
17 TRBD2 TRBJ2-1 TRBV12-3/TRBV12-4 CASSLAKGLAAYNEQFF
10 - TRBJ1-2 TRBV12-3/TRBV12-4 CASSLSGYTF
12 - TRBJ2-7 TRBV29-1 CSVVAGEAEQYF
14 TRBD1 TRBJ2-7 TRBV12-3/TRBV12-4 CASSGTERSYEQYF
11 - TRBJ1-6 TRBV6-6 CASSYGAAFHF
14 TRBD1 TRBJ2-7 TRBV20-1 CSATPLGQGHEQYF
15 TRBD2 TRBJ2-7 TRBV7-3 CASSLTGGPYGERYF
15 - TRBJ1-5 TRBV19 CASSPSGGFNQPQHF
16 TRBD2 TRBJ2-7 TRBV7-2 CASSLGSGRGREEQYF
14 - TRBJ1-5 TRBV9 CASSASGVGQPQHF
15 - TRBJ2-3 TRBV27 CASSLRGLSTDTRYF
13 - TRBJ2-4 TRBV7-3 CASSPPDRNIQYF
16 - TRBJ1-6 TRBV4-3 CASSHSGGALNSPLHF
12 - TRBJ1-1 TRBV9 CASSQTELEAFF
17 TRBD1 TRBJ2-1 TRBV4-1 CASSQVAGGMEYNEQFF
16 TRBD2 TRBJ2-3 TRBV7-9 CASSPPGGASTDTQYF
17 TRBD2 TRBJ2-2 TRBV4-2 CASSHRGLAGSKGELIF